The 28 T cell receptor beta chains presented below share a single source sample, sequenced in a study of shared clonotypes between healthy human individuals. Produced via immunoSEQ multiplex PCR; TCRdb's table is partial and in-frame only. This sample has approximately 470,000 clones, with approximately 84% found just once. Sequencing was carried out using PBMCs. The receptors stem from a woman in her thirties or forties in good health. Some clones in this sample may be carry-over from other donors' samples.

This chain uses TRBV7-2 with TRBJ1-1; D not resolved. In germline, CDR1 is SGHTA, CDR2 FQGNSA. V dropped 7 bases and J dropped 5 bases, with 17 bases sitting between them. This CDR3 is 14 amino acids long. CDR3 sequence (DNA): TGTGCCAGCACCCTCCGGGGTGCCGGGACTGAAGCTTTCTTT. Translation gives CASTLRGAGTEAFF. The full variable domain, in which reference TRBV7-2 and TRBJ1-1 provide the parts outside the CDR3, is GAGVSQSPSNKVTEKGKDVELRCDPISGHTALYWYRQSLGQGLEFLIYFQGNSAPDKSGLPSDRFSAERTGGSVSTLTIQRTQQEDSAVYLCASTLRGAGTEAFFGQGTRLTVV.

About this clone itself: With only one base between it and a far larger clone, this is likely a read error. The V call is TRBV4-3, the J call TRBJ2-7; D might be TRBD1 (6 bases). Germline V CDR1 and CDR2: LGHNA, YSLEER. V was shortened by 4 bases and J by 2 bases, with 18 bases between the two germline ends. The CDR3 length is 16 residues. CDR3 amino acids: CASSRLRGQGPYEQYF. The CDR3 coding sequence is TGCGCCAGCAGCCGCCTACGTGGGCAGGGGCCCTACGAGCAGTACTTC.

With respect to this clone: This sequence is one base from a far larger clone and is likely a read error. Within the sample, other DNA sequences also encode this same CDR3. The chain carries TRBV19 and TRBJ2-7, with 10 bases lining up with TRBD2. There are 15 residues in the CDR3. Looked up from germline, CDR1 is LNHDA and CDR2 is SQIVND (reference sequence). CDR3 sequence: CASSMTSGSSYEQYF. In DNA form, the CDR3 reads TGTGCCAGTAGTATGACTAGCGGGTCCTCCTACGAGCAATACTTC.

The chain links TRBV4-1 to TRBJ2-5, with D maybe TRBD1 (7 bases). The CDR3 consists of 14 residues. The V and J ends lost 5 bases and 7 bases respectively, with 17 bases between them. The germline V gene has CDR1 MGHRA and CDR2 YSYEKL. DNA for the CDR3: TGCGCCAGCAGCGCCAGGGGGGCGCAGGGGACCCAGTACTTC. Translated, it gives CASSARGAQGTQYF.

On this clone itself: A single base is all that separates this from a far larger clone, so a read error is likely. The V and J genes are TRBV11-2 and TRBJ1-2; a weak D match, TRBD1 (5 bases). This CDR3 comprises 10 residues. Per germline, CDR1 SGHAT and CDR2 FQNNGV. In DNA form, the CDR3 reads TGTACCAGCAGGGCCTATGGCTACACCTTC. It is translated as CTSRAYGYTF.

V usage is TRBV29-1 and J usage is TRBJ1-4; no reliable D call. V lost 4 bases, J lost 4 bases, and 10 bases lay in between. Germline V gene data show CDR1 as SQVTM and CDR2 as ANQGSEA. There are 13 residues in the CDR3. The CDR3 region has the DNA TGCAGCGTTGTCCTGCGAAATAATGAAAAACTGTTTTTT. Its translation is CSVVLRNNEKLFF.

This clone has a handful of counts. The chain uses TRBV7-2 and TRBJ2-2, with D hard to call. CDR1 SGHTA and CDR2 FQGNSA come from the germline V gene. This CDR3 contains 14 residues. With 2 bases removed from V and 1 base from J, the gap between germline ends came to 5 bases. CDR3 amino acids: CASSLSGNTGELFF. Here the CDR3 DNA reads TGTGCCAGCAGCTTATCTGGGAACACCGGGGAGCTGTTTTTT.

The J gene is TRBJ2-7, the V gene TRBV7-2, with 9 bases that match TRBD2. The V gene end was trimmed by 3 bases and the J gene end by 0 bases; junction bases not matched to a gene: 3. This CDR3 has 15 amino acids. Germline CDR1 is SGHTA and CDR2 is FQGNSA. The DNA for the CDR3 is TGTGCCAGCAGCTTTCGTAGCGGGAGCTCCTACGAGCAGTACTTC. Protein: CASSFRSGSSYEQYF.

This chain joins TRBV4-1 and TRBJ1-4; 9 nucleotides line up with TRBD1. CDR3 length: 15 amino acids. Per germline, CDR1 MGHRA and CDR2 YSYEKL. Trimming took 4 bases from V and 10 from J; bases not matched to a gene: 10. The CDR3 DNA reads TGCGCCAGCAGCCCACCGGGACAGGGCTTGGGAAAACTGTTTTTT. It is translated as CASSPPGQGLGKLFF.

V usage is TRBV5-4 and J usage is TRBJ2-7; D might be TRBD1 or TRBD2, each matching 7 bases. CDR3 size: 15 residues. Trimming took 4 bases from V and 0 from J, leaving 14 bases between them. Germline V lookup: CDR1 SGHNT, CDR2 YYREEE (reference sequence). CDR3 coding DNA: TGTGCCAGCAGCCCCCAGGGGGGGGACTCCTACGAGCAGTACTTC. It codes for CASSPQGGDSYEQYF. The variable domain in full, completed from reference TRBV5-4 and TRBJ2-7, reads ETGVTQSPTHLIKTRGQQVTLRCSSQSGHNTVSWYQQALGQGPQFIFQYYREEENGRGNFPPRFSGLQFPNYSSELNVNALELDDSALYLCASSPQGGDSYEQYFGPGTRLTVT.

The rearrangement links TRBV4-2 to TRBJ2-1; the D is unclear. The CDR3 extends over 15 amino acids. Germline assignment: CDR1 LGHNA and CDR2 YNFKEQ. V gave up 0 bases and J gave up 5 bases, with 11 bases separating them. The CDR3 region has the DNA TGTGCCAGCAGCCAAGAAATCAGCTCTGACAATGAGCAGTTCTTC. It is translated as CASSQEISSDNEQFF.

With respect to this clone: A read error likely explains this, since a far larger clone differs by one base. The DNA of the CDR3 is TGTGCCAGCAGCTTCGAGGTAGATAAAATGTACACTGAAGCTTTCTTT. Its translation is CASSFEVDKMYTEAFF. The chain joins TRBV5-4 to TRBJ1-1; D remains unclear. The CDR3 is 16 residues long. CDR1 is SGHNT, CDR2 YYREEE, per germline (reference sequence). Deletions cut 2 bases from V and 3 bases from J, with 17 bases between.

The rearrangement uses TRBV18 and TRBJ2-7; TRBD1 matches at 8 bases. The junction had 7 bases not matched to a gene; V was cut back by 3 bases and J by 6 bases. Germline CDR1 reads KGHSH; CDR2 reads LQKENI. The CDR3 runs to 14 residues. The CDR3 DNA reads as TGTGCCAGCTCACCCGGACAGGGTGAACTCGAGCAGTACTTC. Amino acid sequence: CASSPGQGELEQYF.

To note about this clone: Only one base separates this from a far larger clonotype, so it likely reflects a read error. Different DNA sequences within this sample yield the same CDR3. The chain is built from TRBV28 and TRBJ2-3, with no clear D. This CDR3 is built from 13 residues. Per the germline V gene, CDR1 is MDHEN and CDR2 is SYDVKM. CDR3 sequence (DNA): TGCGCCAGCACCTTACCAACGTCGGGTACGCAGTATTTT. Translated, it gives CASTLPTSGTQYF.

This clone was seen repeatedly, ten times or more. The rearrangement joins TRBV7-9 to TRBJ1-1, with TRBD1 matching 8 bases. The CDR3 sequence is 15 residues long. With 5 bases clipped from V and 0 bases from J, the junction kept 5 bases outside the gene matches. Per the germline V gene, CDR1 is SEHNR and CDR2 is FQNEAQ (reference sequence). DNA for the CDR3: TGTGCCAGCAGCCCGGACAGGGTCATGAACACTGAAGCTTTCTTT. Translation: CASSPDRVMNTEAFF.

The chain employs TRBV5-8 and TRBJ2-1, with TRBD1 matching over 10 bases. The V gene's germline CDR1 is SGHTS and CDR2 YDEGEE. The V segment lost 5 bases and the J segment 2 bases; nucleotides outside the gene matches: 7. This CDR3 has 16 amino acids. CDR3 amino acids: CASRKTGTGAYNEQFF. DNA of the CDR3: TGTGCCAGCAGAAAAACCGGGACAGGGGCCTACAATGAGCAGTTCTTC.

CDR3 nucleotides: TGTGCCAGCAGTCTAGCGGGAGGGCTCAACACCGGGGAGCTGTTTTTT. Amino acid sequence: CASSLAGGLNTGELFF. This chain joins TRBV4-2 and TRBJ1-3; 12 bases are a match to TRBD2. Matching the DNA end better, TRBJ2-2 makes the J call doubtful. Germline V gives CDR1 LGHNA, CDR2 YNFKEQ. The CDR3 totals 16 residues.

The gene calls are TRBV15 and TRBJ1-4; D perhaps matches TRBD1 (5 bases). The V end was cut by 5 bases, the J end by 4 bases, with 20 bases between. The CDR3 runs 17 residues. From germline, CDR1 is LNHNV and CDR2 YYDKDF (reference sequence). DNA for the CDR3: TGTGCCACCAGCTCTGGGGGGTCCGCTACTTTTAATGAAAAACTGTTTTTT. Its translation is CATSSGGSATFNEKLFF.

This chain links TRBV7-3 with TRBJ2-3; a possible D gene is TRBD2 (5 bases). V was shortened by 3 bases and J by 0 bases, with 10 bases between the two germline ends. The CDR3 runs 15 residues. Germline CDR1 reads SGHTA; CDR2 reads FQGTGA. The DNA of the CDR3 is TGTGCCAGCAGCTTCGCGGGCGGGAGCACAGATACGCAGTATTTT. As protein: CASSFAGGSTDTQYF.

The chain links TRBV2 to TRBJ2-7; no clear D. Germline CDR1 reads SNHLY; CDR2 reads FYNNEI. V gave up 5 bases and J gave up 5 bases, with 7 bases separating them. CDR3 length: 11 residues. CDR3 amino acids: CASSSFNEQYF. The CDR3 bases are TGTGCCAGCAGTAGTTTCAACGAGCAGTACTTC.

The rearrangement uses TRBV7-9 and TRBJ1-1, with D perhaps TRBD1 (5 bases). Germline V gives CDR1 SEHNR, CDR2 FQNEAQ (reference sequence). The CDR3 totals 15 residues. Trimming removed 4 bases from V and 5 bases from J, with 17 bases in between. CDR3 coding DNA: TGTGCCAGCAGCTCTGACCTCTGGGGGGGGACTGAAGCTTTCTTT. Protein product: CASSSDLWGGTEAFF.

Regarding this clone: It is likely a read error: a sequence one base away is far more abundant. Additional DNA sequences in this sample encode the identical CDR3. CDR3 residues: CASSLSWGFNTEAFF. As DNA, the CDR3 is TGTGCCAGCAGTCTATCATGGGGCTTCAACACTGAAGCTTTCTTT. V gene TRBV27 combines with J gene TRBJ1-1, with D possibly being TRBD1 (5 bases). Germline CDR1 MNHEY, CDR2 SMNVEV (reference sequence). The CDR3 has 15 amino acids.

The rearrangement uses TRBV11-2 and TRBJ2-3, with TRBD2 matching over 10 bases. CDR1 and CDR2 (germline): SGHAT, FQNNGV. The CDR3 consists of 15 residues. V was clipped by 3 bases and J by 5 bases; unmatched bases: 5. The CDR3: CASSFSSGSIDTQYF. The CDR3, as DNA: TGTGCCAGCAGCTTTTCTAGCGGGAGTATAGATACGCAGTATTTT.

This chain joins TRBV7-2 and TRBJ2-7; D perhaps matches TRBD1 (6 bases). Germline CDR1 SGHTA, CDR2 FQGNSA. CDR3 length: 16 amino acids. The V gene lost 5 bases and the J gene lost 5 bases, with 22 bases spanning the gap. In DNA form, the CDR3 reads TGTGCCAGCAGCCGACAAACGACAGGATTCGTACACGAGCAGTACTTC. Its protein is CASSRQTTGFVHEQYF.

A note on this clone: Other DNA sequences within the sample encode an identical CDR3. The V call is TRBV25-1, the J call TRBJ2-5; D is unclear. Judging by the DNA end, TRBJ2-7 fits better; the J call may be wrong. The germline V gene has CDR1 MGHDK and CDR2 SYGVNS. The CDR3 is 12 amino acids. CDR3 sequence: CASGTGTYEQYF. The DNA of the CDR3 is TGTGCCAGCGGTACTGGAACCTACGAGCAGTACTTC.

The table lists this clone with many counts. This chain joins TRBV9 and TRBJ2-5, with D uncertain. Germline V CDR1 and CDR2: SGDLS, YYNGEE. The CDR3 totals 15 residues. V lost 4 bases to trimming and J lost 5 bases, with 18 bases between them. The CDR3 loop is CASSPINSGLETQYF. The CDR3 DNA sequence: TGTGCCAGCAGCCCAATAAACAGTGGGTTGGAGACCCAGTACTTC.

The chain employs TRBV6-6 and TRBJ2-7, with 10 bases lining up with TRBD1. Germline loops: CDR1 MNHNY, CDR2 SVGAGI (reference sequence). V shed 5 bases, J shed 0 bases, and the junction held 4 bases outside the gene matches. This CDR3 is 15 amino acids long. The CDR3 protein is CASSDWDRGSYEQYF. Written as DNA, the CDR3 is TGTGCCAGCAGTGACTGGGACAGGGGCTCCTACGAGCAGTACTTC.

This chain links TRBV29-1 with TRBJ1-2; 8 bases match TRBD1. The CDR3 extends over 13 amino acids. CDR1 and CDR2 (germline): SQVTM, ANQGSEA. V dropped 7 bases and J dropped 3; count of bases not matched to a gene: 7. CDR3 amino acids: CSGGQGRDYGYTF. CDR3 nucleotide sequence: TGCAGCGGCGGACAGGGCCGGGACTATGGCTACACCTTC.